What follows are 5 T cell receptor beta chains derived from one specimen sequenced in a study of metastatic and nonmetastatic thyroid tumors. No patient received treatment before thyroid surgery. TCRdb re-processed the PCR reads through MiXCR. The sample lists about 49,000 clones, roughly 4% occurring once. Sequencing was performed on blood. All receptors derive from a female donor with papillary thyroid cancer or a benign thyroid nodule (not recorded which). Some clones in this sample may be carry-over from other donors' samples.

As for this clone: Its ends do not fully match the called genes, so a read error is possible. The CDR3 sequence is CANSIGRSGNPEQFF. CDR3 nucleotides: TGTGCCAATAGTATAGGTAGGTCCGGGAACCCTGAGCAGTTCTTC. The J gene is TRBJ2-1, the V gene TRBV19; D is perhaps TRBD2 (5 bases). Germline V lookup: CDR1 LNHDA, CDR2 SQIVND (reference sequence). CDR3 size: 15 residues.

As regards this clone: The junction departs from germline at one end; a sequencing error may be responsible. The rearrangement links TRBV30 to TRBJ2-2; possibly TRBD2 for D (6 bases). Germline assignment: CDR1 GTSNPN and CDR2 SVGIG (reference sequence). The CDR3 consists of 13 residues. The CDR3 DNA follows: TGTGCTTACACGAGACTAGGCCCCGGGGAGCTGGTTTTT. It encodes CAYTRLGPGELVF.

This clone was detected only a few times. The chain couples TRBV6-2 or TRBV6-3 to TRBJ1-2, with a tentative D call TRBD1 (5 bases). V lost 4 bases and J lost 4, with 10 bases in between. The CDR3 length is 13 residues. The germline gives CDR1 MNHEY, CDR2 SVGEGT. The CDR3 bases are TGTGCCAGCAGTTCCCAGGGCGGCTATGGCTACACCTTC. Encoded protein: CASSSQGGYGYTF.

This clone was seen a handful of times. The J gene is TRBJ1-1, the V gene TRBV6-2 or TRBV6-3; D remains ambiguous. Between the trimmed V and J ends, which lost 5 bases and 5 bases, there was a span of 12 bases. The CDR3 is 13 residues long. The germline V gene has CDR1 MNHEY and CDR2 SVGEGT. In DNA form, the CDR3 reads TGTGCCAGCAGTCCCTGGCTAGCGACTGAAGCTTTCTTT. As protein: CASSPWLATEAFF.

Details on this clone: One base away lies a much larger clone, so this may be a sequencing read error. This CDR3 fails to terminate in the conserved phenylalanine or tryptophan, so it likely reflects a read error. The same CDR3 is also encoded by other DNA sequences in this sample. The gene calls are TRBV3-1 and TRBJ1-2; D is uncertain. The CDR3 spans 14 residues. Germline V CDR1 and CDR2: LGHDT, YNNKEL (reference sequence). CDR3 coding DNA: TGTGCAAGCAGCCAAGATAACAGAAACTATGGCTACACCTCC. Translating gives CASSQDNRNYGYTS.